Reported below is one T cell receptor beta chain. The antigen is not known. Clones were sequenced by immunoSEQ multiplex PCR, and TCRdb holds only the in-frame ones, with some missing. The sample includes about 21,000 clones, about 73% of them seen just once. The data derive from a study of PD-1 blockade in classical Hodgkin lymphoma. Study conclusions and caveats: Among the patients, those starting nivolumab under 1 year after ASCT were excluded. Reports indicated that newly diagnosed patients had lower baseline TCR diversity than healthy donors did. Complete responders showed a baseline diversity that resembled the diversity of newly diagnosed patients.

The time point here: cycle 4 day 1 (C4D1), after around six weeks of nivolumab. Every single patient, without exception, relapsed after autologous stem cell transplantation, and brentuximab vedotin exposure varied. Germline loops: CDR1 SGHAT, CDR2 FQNNGV. The CDR3 length is 16 residues. Trimming at V came to 1 base and at J to 1 base, leaving 3 bases not matched to a gene. The TCR was taken from a human donor with classical Hodgkin lymphoma. The gene calls are TRBV11-2 and TRBJ2-3, with 9 positions matching TRBD2. Sequences were derived from peripheral blood mononuclear cells (PBMCs), sampled before the fourth cycle of nivolumab. This CDR3 is CASSLVLAGRTDTQYF. CDR3 nucleotide sequence: TGTGCCAGCAGCTTAGTCCTAGCGGGGCGCACAGATACGCAGTATTTT.